This T cell receptor (beta chain) was recovered during a study of T cells after yellow fever vaccination. The CDR3 loop spans 15 amino acids. V gave up 1 base and J gave up 5 bases, with 14 bases separating them. Germline V gene sequence: CDR1 SGHAT, CDR2 FQNNGV. In TCRdb, the 5' RACE reads were re-called with MiXCR into one record per CDR3 protein. The table lists roughly 120,000 distinct CDR3 sequences, 7.4% of them singletons. This clonotype occurred many times. Source: CD4+ T cells sorted from PBMCs, taken around 10 days after the first yellow fever vaccination. This rearrangement joins TRBV11-2 to TRBJ1-2; maybe TRBD1 (6 bases). This TCR derives from a young man who received the YFV17D yellow fever vaccine. The CDR3 region has the DNA TGTGCCAGCAGCTTAGGGGCGGGGGCCCTATATGGCTACACCTTC. Protein product: CASSLGAGALYGYTF.